The present TCR beta chain was sequenced within a study of cytomegalovirus exposure and HLA in healthy donors. Study observations and caveats: Clusters of TCRs from the first cohort tended to co-occur in the 120 or so validation repertoires (as a later analysis found). Confirmation in vitro established that a few CMV-associated chains were specific for CMV antigens. Some TCR beta chains (over 150 of them) were listed as cytomegalovirus-associated.

The V and J ends lost 4 bases and 0 bases, in that order; junction bases with no gene match: 16. Germline assignment: CDR1 SGHTA and CDR2 FQGNSA. The CDR3 sequence is 19 residues long. The sample holds a few counts of this clone. Its antigen is not known. Assay: immunoSEQ multiplex PCR; the TCRdb copy retains only in-frame clones and omits some. The repertoire holds approximately 60,000 clones, around 90% seen once, with around 2.9% in the top ten. Source material: PBMCs. The TCR sequence derives from a man between 18 and 35 years old in good health and CMV-seronegative. The chain employs TRBV7-2 and TRBJ1-2, with 8 bases aligning to TRBD1. The CDR3 DNA sequence: TGTGCCAGCAGCTCCCTCCGGTCCGGGACAGGACCCACTAACTATGGCTACACCTTC. Protein sequence: CASSSLRSGTGPTNYGYTF. Full variable domain (rest looked up from reference TRBV7-2 and TRBJ1-2): GAGVSQSPSNKVTEKGKDVELRCDPISGHTALYWYRQSLGQGLEFLIYFQGNSAPDKSGLPSDRFSAERTGGSVSTLTIQRTQQEDSAVYLCASSSLRSGTGPTNYGYTFGSGTRLTVV.